This T cell receptor beta chain comes out of a study of CD8+ T cells in alopecia areata. RNA extraction and reverse transcription yielded cDNA as sequencing template. Here immunoSEQ multiplex PCR was the method, and the copy in TCRdb shows in-frame clones only, minus some. The table lists about 120,000 clones, about 50% of them singletons. Germline values: CDR1 MGHRA, CDR2 YSYEKL. V lost 3 bases, J lost 2 bases, and 14 bases lay in between. The CDR3 loop spans 16 amino acids. Comments on this clone: What it binds is not known.

Points from the study as a whole: Greater clonality was observed in lesional scalp samples, especially alopecia totalis/universalis, versus normal scalp. Shared TCR sequences were less clear between patients than in mice, possibly partly from HLA diversity.

Documented treatment: oral pan-JAK inhibitor, 5-10 mg twice daily. The sequenced sample was CD4+ T cells sorted from blood, obtained at week 4, from a patient treated with tofacitinib. This receptor was identified in a human donor with alopecia areata. This chain links TRBV4-1 with TRBJ2-1; no clear D. The CDR3 coding sequence is TGCGCCAGCAGCCACATAGACTTAGTGGCCTACAATGAGCAGTTCTTC. It specifies CASSHIDLVAYNEQFF.